The clone carrying this TCR beta chain came up a few times. Its antigen is undetermined. TCRdb analysed the 5' RACE reads with MiXCR anew, one entry per CDR3 protein. The sample includes approximately 300,000 distinct CDR3 sequences, under 8.5% seen only once; the top ten take 14% to 15%. This sample was taken from a study of CD8 T cells in ankylosing spondylitis. Findings and caveats of the study: A TCR beta motif of about 8 highly homologous variants seemed to mark ankylosing spondylitis blood. CD8+ disease-linked clones were present at relatively low frequencies in blood.

Per the germline V gene, CDR1 is SGHRS and CDR2 is YFSETQ. The CDR3 length is 14 residues. The V and J ends lost 1 base and 2 bases respectively, with 10 bases between them. The origin of this receptor is a male donor with ankylosing spondylitis. Sequencing was carried out using blood, either unsorted or a sorted T cell fraction (not recorded which). This rearrangement joins TRBV5-1 to TRBJ2-7; D unclear. The CDR3: CASSLPGIAYEQYF. The CDR3, as DNA: TGCGCCAGCAGCTTGCCAGGCATAGCCTACGAGCAGTACTTC.